The source of this T cell receptor beta chain is a study of blood T cell repertoires in COVID-19. The method was immunoSEQ multiplex PCR; TCRdb's version includes in-frame clones alone and lacks a portion of them. Of about 370,000 clones in the sample, 80% to 90% are singletons; the top ten hold about 1%. Trimming removed 4 bases from V and 0 bases from J; junction bases left unmatched: 3. The CDR3 is made up of 16 amino acids. Germline V gives CDR1 SEHNR, CDR2 FQNEAQ (reference sequence). V and J are TRBV7-9 and TRBJ2-3; 11 bases align to TRBD2. Sequenced input: PBMCs or T cells enriched from blood (not recorded which). The receptor comes from a man younger than 30 who had recovered from COVID-19. CDR3 sequence (DNA): TGTGCCAGCAGCTCTTGGACTAGCGGGAGCACAGATACGCAGTATTTT. Amino acids: CASSSWTSGSTDTQYF.